This T cell receptor (beta chain) was found in a study of memory CD4+ T cells and cytomegalovirus serostatus. Study-level background: Donors were healthy Belgian adults, under 10 CMV seropositive and about two dozen seronegative.

In the source study's methods: Out-of-frame sequences were removed, leaving around 2.2 million distinct TCRbeta sequences. Using immunoSEQ multiplex PCR, the repertoire was profiled, and TCRdb retains in-frame clones only, with some absent. That table supplies the V and J calls and clone size; D and trimming were determined from the DNA. The sample contains 40,000 to 55,000 clones, about 78% of which appear only once. Single viable CD3+CD4+CD8-CD45RO+ cells were sorted as the memory CD4+ T cells. The V gene's germline CDR1 is GTSNPN and CDR2 SVGIG (reference sequence). V was pared by 5 bases and J by 1 base, with 14 bases between. The CDR3 covers 14 residues.

This chain uses TRBV30 with TRBJ1-1; possibly TRBD1 for D (5 bases). What was sequenced was memory CD4+ T cells from blood. This TCR came from an adult in good health and CMV-seronegative. CDR3 protein: CAWRPPGSNTEAFF. The CDR3 region has the DNA TGTGCCTGGCGACCTCCAGGGTCGAACACTGAAGCTTTCTTT.